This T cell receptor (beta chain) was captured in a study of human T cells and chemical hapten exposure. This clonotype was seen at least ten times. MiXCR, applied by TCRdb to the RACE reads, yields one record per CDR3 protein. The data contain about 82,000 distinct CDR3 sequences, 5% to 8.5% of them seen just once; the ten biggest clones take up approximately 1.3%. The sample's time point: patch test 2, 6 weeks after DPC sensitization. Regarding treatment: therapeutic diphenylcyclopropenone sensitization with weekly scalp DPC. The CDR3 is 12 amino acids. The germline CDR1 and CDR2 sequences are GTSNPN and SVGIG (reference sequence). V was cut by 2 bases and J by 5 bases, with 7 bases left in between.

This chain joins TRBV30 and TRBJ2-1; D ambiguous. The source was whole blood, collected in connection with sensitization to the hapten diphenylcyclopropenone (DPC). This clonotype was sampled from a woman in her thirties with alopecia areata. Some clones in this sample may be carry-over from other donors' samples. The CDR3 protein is CAWSPYNNEQFF. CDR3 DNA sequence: TGTGCCTGGAGTCCTTATAACAATGAGCAGTTCTTC.